The rows below give T cell receptor beta chains drawn from one sample of a study of T-cell memory formation after mild COVID-19. TCRdb analysed the 5' RACE reads with MiXCR anew, one entry per CDR3 protein. The sample consists of 350,000 to 450,000 distinct CDR3 sequences, 20% to 25% of them appearing once. Sequenced sample: PBMCs or a T cell subset sorted from them (not recorded which). These receptor sequences come from an adult woman who had mild COVID-19 (a few samples of this study predate the infection). Cell type and time point are not known. Each CDR3 is given with its conserved first and last residue.

v_call: TRBV9
cdr3_aa: CASKPGLAVDTQYF

v_call: TRBV5-1
cdr3_aa: CACAQGYNEQFF

v_call: TRBV20-1
cdr3_aa: CSARVGLAPQETQYF

v_call: TRBV6-1
cdr3_aa: CASSEQGGSTEAFF

v_call: TRBV7-8
cdr3_aa: CASSLDSLGGNYGYTF

v_call: TRBV29-1
cdr3_aa: CSVGRGTSGNEQFF

v_call: TRBV24-1
cdr3_aa: CATSDSPVIYGYTF

v_call: TRBV6-2/TRBV6-3
cdr3_aa: CASTLMNTEAFF

v_call: TRBV6-6
cdr3_aa: CASSYAGQDGYTF

v_call: TRBV29-1
cdr3_aa: CSVLIGMGNTGELFF

v_call: TRBV15
cdr3_aa: CATSRVGAGQGNNEQFF

v_call: TRBV19
cdr3_aa: CATCRSGGTEAFF

v_call: TRBV29-1
cdr3_aa: CSVGLGRTPYNEQFF

v_call: TRBV7-9
cdr3_aa: CASSPDYTPDSRTSGPYNEQFF

v_call: TRBV7-2
cdr3_aa: CASSPRWGRNTEAFF

v_call: TRBV19
cdr3_aa: CASSSTGGNEQFF

v_call: TRBV3-2
cdr3_aa: CASSLLAAGGDTQYF

v_call: TRBV24-1
cdr3_aa: CATSDSARGEETQYF

v_call: TRBV12-3/TRBV12-4
cdr3_aa: CASSFIFGGTEAFF

v_call: TRBV6-5
cdr3_aa: CASRWDRGSSNEQFF

v_call: TRBV4-2
cdr3_aa: CASSQDSVSGNTIYF

v_call: TRBV5-1
cdr3_aa: CASSASGTGANTIYF